This T cell receptor beta chain was captured by sequencing in a study of early T cells in non-severe SARS-CoV-2 infection. Overall study: RNA in bulk from unsorted whole blood was sequenced, and chains were unpaired. Findings and caveats of the study: Matching with VDJdb favored anti-spike CD8 responses (missing private and CD4 specificities).

Comment on this clonotype: Its matching antigen is unknown.

This CDR3 comprises 15 residues. V lost 0 bases, J lost 7 bases, and 8 bases stayed unmatched. Germline CDR1 and CDR2: DFQATT and SNEGSKA (reference sequence). The TCR library protocol was used to attach unique molecular identifiers. These identifiers were attached to individual cDNA molecules. TCRdb reanalysed the 5' RACE reads using MiXCR and keeps one entry per CDR3 protein. The sample includes roughly 58,000 distinct CDR3 sequences, about 9.9% of them seen just once. The specimen was whole blood. V gene TRBV20-1 combines with J gene TRBJ1-4; 7 bases match TRBD1. The clonotype was recovered from an adult who was a healthcare worker with PCR-confirmed SARS-CoV-2 infection or an uninfected control (not recorded which). In nucleotides, the CDR3 is TGCAGTGCTAGAGATCCTAGGGGGCGCGGTGAAAAACTGTTTTTT. Amino acid sequence: CSARDPRGRGEKLFF.